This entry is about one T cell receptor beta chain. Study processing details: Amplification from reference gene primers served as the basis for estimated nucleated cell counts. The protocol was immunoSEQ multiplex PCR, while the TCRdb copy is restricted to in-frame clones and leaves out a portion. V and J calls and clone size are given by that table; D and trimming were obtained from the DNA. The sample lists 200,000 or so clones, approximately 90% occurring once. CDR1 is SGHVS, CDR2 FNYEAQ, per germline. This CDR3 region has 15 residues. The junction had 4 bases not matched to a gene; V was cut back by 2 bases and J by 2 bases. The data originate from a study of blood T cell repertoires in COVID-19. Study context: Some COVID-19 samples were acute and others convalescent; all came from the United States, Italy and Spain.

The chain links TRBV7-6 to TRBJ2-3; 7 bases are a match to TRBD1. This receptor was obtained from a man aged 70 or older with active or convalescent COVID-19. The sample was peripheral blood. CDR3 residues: CASSLTGQNTDTQYF. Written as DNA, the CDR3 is TGTGCCAGCAGCTTAACGGGACAGAACACAGATACGCAGTATTTT.